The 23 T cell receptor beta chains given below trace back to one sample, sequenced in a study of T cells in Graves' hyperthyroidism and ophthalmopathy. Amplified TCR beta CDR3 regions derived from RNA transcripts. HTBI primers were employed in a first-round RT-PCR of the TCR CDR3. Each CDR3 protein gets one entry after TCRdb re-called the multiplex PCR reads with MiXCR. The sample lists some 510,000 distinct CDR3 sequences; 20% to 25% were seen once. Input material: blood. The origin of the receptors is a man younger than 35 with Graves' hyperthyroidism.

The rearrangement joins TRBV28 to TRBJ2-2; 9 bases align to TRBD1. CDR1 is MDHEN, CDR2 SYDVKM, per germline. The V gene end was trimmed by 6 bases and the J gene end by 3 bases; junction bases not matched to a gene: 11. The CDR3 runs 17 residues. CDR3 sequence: CASSRRTGGADTGELFF. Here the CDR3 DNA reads TGTGCCAGCAGCCGCCGTACAGGGGGCGCTGACACCGGGGAGCTGTTTTTT.

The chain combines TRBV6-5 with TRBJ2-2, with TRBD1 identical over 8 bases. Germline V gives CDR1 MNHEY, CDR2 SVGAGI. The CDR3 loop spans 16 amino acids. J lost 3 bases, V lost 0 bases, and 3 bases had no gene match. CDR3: CASSYSTGAYTGELFF. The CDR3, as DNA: TGTGCCAGCAGTTACTCGACAGGGGCGTACACCGGGGAGCTGTTTTTT.

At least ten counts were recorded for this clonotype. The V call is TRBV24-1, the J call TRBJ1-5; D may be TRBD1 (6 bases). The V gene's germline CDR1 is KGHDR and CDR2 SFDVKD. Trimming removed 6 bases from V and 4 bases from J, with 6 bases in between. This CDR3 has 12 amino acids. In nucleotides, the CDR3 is TGTGCCACCAGTCAGGGGAATCAGCCCCAGCATTTT. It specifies CATSQGNQPQHF.

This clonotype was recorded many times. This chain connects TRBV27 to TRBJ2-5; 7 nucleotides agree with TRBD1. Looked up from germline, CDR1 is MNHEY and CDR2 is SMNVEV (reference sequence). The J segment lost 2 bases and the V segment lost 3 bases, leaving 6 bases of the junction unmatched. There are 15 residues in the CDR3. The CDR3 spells CASSFNRDSQETQYF. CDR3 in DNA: TGTGCCAGCAGTTTCAACCGGGACAGTCAAGAGACCCAGTACTTC.

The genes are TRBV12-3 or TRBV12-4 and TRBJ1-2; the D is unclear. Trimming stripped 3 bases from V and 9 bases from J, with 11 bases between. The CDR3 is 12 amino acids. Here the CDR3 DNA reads TGTGCCAGCAGTTTGAGTGGGGTTAGCTACACCTTC. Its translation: CASSLSGVSYTF.

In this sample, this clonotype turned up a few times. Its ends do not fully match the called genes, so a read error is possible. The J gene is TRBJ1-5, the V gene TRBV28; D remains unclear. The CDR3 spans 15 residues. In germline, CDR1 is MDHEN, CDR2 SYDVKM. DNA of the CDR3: TGTGCCAGCAGTTCCAGAGAAATTAGCAGTCAGCCCCAGCATTTT. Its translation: CASSSREISSQPQHF. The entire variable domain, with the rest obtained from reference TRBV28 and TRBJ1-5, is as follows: DVKVTQSSRYLVKRTGEKVFLECVQDMDHENMFWYRQDPGLGLRLIYFSYDVKMKEKGDIPEGYSVSREKKERFSLILESASTNQTSMYLCASSSREISSQPQHFGDGTRLSIL.

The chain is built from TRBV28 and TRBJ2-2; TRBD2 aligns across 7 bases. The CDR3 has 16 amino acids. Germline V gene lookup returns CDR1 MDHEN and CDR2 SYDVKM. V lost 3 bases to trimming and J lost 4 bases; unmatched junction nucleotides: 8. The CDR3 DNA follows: TGTGCCAGCAGTTTTAGGAGACTAGCCAGCACCGGGGAGCTGTTTTTT. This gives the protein CASSFRRLASTGELFF.

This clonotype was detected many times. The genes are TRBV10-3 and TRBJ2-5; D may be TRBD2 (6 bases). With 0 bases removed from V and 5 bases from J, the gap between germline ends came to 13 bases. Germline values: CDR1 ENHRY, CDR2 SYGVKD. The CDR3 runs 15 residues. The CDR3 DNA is TGTGCCATCAGTGAGTCGGGATCAGGGAGGGAGACCCAGTACTTC. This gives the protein CAISESGSGRETQYF.

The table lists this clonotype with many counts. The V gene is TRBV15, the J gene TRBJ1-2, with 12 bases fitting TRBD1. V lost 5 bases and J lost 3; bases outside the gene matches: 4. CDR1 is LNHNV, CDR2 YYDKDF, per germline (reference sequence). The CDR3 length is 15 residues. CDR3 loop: CATSRGQGADYGYTF. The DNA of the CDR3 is TGTGCCACCAGCCGGGGACAGGGGGCGGACTATGGCTACACCTTC.

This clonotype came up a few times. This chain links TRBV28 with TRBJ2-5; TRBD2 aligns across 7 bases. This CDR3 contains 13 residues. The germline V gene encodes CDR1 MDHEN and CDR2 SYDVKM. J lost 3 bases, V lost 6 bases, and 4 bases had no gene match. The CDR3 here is CASSPAGEETQYF. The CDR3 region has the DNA TGTGCCAGCAGCCCCGCGGGAGAAGAGACCCAGTACTTC.

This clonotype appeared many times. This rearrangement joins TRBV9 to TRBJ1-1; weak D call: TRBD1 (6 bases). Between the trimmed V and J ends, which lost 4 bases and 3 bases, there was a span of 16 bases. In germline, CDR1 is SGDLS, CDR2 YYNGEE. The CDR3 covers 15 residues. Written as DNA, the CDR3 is TGTGCCAGCAGCCCCGGGGGGGGCGGGTACACTGAAGCTTTCTTT. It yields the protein CASSPGGGGYTEAFF. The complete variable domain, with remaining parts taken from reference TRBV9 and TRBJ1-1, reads DSGVTQTPKHLITATGQRVTLRCSPRSGDLSVYWYQQSLDQGLQFLIQYYNGEERAKGNILERFSAQQFPDLHSELNLSSLELGDSALYFCASSPGGGGYTEAFFGQGTRLTVV.

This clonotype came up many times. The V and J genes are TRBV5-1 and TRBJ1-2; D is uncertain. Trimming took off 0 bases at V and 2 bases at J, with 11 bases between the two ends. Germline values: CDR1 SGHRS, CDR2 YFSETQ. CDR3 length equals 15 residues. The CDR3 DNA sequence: TGCGCCAGCAGCTTGGAGGGCGACGGGAACTATGGCTACACCTTC. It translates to CASSLEGDGNYGYTF.

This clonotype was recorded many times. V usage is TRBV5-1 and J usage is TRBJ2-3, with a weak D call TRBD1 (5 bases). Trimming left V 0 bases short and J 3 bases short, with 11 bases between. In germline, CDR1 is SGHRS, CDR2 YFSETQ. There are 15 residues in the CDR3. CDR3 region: CASSLGTPGTDTQYF. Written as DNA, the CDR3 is TGCGCCAGCAGCTTGGGGACACCTGGGACAGATACGCAGTATTTT.

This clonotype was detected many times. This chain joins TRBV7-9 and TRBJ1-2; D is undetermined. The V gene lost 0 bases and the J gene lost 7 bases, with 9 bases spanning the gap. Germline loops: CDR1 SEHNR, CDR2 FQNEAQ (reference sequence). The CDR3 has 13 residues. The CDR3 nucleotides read TGTGCCAGCAGCTTAGCGCGCGGACTTGGCTACACCTTC. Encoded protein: CASSLARGLGYTF.

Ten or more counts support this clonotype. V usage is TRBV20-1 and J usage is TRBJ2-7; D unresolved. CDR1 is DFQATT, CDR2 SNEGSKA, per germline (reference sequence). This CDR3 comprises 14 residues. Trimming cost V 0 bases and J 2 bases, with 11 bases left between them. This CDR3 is CSARDRASPYEQYF. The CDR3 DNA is TGCAGTGCTAGAGATAGAGCCAGCCCCTACGAGCAGTACTTC.

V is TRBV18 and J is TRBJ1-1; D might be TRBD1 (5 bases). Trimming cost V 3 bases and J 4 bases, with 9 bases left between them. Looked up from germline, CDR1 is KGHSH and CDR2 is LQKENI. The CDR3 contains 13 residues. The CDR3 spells CASSPGQFTEAFF. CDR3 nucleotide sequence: TGTGCCAGCTCACCGGGGCAGTTCACTGAAGCTTTCTTT.

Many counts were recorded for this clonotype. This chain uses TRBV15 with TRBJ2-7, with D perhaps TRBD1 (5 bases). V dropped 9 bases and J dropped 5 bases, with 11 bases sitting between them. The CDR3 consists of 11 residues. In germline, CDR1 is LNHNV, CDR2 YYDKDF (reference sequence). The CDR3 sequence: CATEQENEQYF. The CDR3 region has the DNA TGTGCCACAGAACAGGAAAACGAGCAGTACTTC.

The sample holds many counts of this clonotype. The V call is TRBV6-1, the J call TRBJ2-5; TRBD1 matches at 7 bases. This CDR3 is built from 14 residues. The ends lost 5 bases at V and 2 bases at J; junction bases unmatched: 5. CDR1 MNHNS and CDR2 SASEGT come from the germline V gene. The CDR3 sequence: CASSRQGPQETQYF. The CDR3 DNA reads TGTGCCAGCAGTCGACAGGGACCACAAGAGACCCAGTACTTC.

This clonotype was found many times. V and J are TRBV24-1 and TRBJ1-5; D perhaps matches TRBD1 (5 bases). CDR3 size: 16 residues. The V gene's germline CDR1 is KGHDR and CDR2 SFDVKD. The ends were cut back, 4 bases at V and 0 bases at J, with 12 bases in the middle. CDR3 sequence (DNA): TGTGCCACCAGTGACAGGGACGCGAATAGCAATCAGCCCCAGCATTTT. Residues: CATSDRDANSNQPQHF.

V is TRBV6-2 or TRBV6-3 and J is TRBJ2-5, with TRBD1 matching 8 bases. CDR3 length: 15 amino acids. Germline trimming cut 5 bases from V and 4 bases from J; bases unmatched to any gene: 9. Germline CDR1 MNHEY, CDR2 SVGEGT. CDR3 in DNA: TGTGCCAGCAGTACATCCAGGGGGCTGCGAGAGACCCAGTACTTC. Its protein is CASSTSRGLRETQYF.

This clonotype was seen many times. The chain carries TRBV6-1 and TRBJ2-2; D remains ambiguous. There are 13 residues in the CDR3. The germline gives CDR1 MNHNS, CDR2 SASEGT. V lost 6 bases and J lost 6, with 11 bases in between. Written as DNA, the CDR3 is TGTGCCAGCAGACCTACATCTTCCGGGGAGCTGTTTTTT. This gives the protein CASRPTSSGELFF.

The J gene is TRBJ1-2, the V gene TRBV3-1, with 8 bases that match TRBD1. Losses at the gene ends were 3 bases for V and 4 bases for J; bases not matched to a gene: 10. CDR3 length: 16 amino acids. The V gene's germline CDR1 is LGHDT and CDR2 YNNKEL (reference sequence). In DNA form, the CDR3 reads TGTGCCAGCAGCCAGGTTGGGGGACAGGACATCTATGGCTACACCTTC. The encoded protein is CASSQVGGQDIYGYTF. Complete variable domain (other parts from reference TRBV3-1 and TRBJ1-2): DTAVSQTPKYLVTQMGNDKSIKCEQNLGHDTMYWYKQDSKKFLKIMFSYNNKELIINETVPNRFSPKSPDKAHLNLHINSLELGDSAVYFCASSQVGGQDIYGYTFGSGTRLTVV.

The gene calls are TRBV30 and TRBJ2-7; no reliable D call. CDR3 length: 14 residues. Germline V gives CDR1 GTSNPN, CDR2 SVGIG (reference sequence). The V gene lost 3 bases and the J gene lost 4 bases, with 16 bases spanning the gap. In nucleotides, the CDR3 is TGTGCCTGGAGAGAATCGACTTCACTTTACGAGCAGTACTTC. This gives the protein CAWRESTSLYEQYF. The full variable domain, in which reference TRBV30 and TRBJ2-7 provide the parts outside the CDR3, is SQTIHQWPATLVQPVGSPLSLECTVEGTSNPNLYWYRQAAGRGLQLLFYSVGIGQISSEVPQNLSASRPQDRQFILSSKKLLLSDSGFYLCAWRESTSLYEQYFGPGTRLTVT.